This TCR beta chain was obtained from a study of T cell responses to AZD1222 COVID-19 vaccine. TCRdb's table, derived via immunoSEQ multiplex PCR, lists solely in-frame clones and lacks some. Of more than 95,000 clones detected, 85% to 90% appear once; the ten largest clones hold around 9.1%. V shed 1 base and J shed 8 bases, with 15 bases lying between them. This CDR3 is built from 15 residues. Germline-derived CDR1 and CDR2 are SGHAT and FQNNGV. The sequences come from peripheral blood, collected on day 0 of AZD1222 vaccination. V gene TRBV11-2 combines with J gene TRBJ1-3, with D possibly being TRBD1 (5 bases). The TCR originated in an adult in good health. The CDR3 sequence is CASSLVVTGGDTIYF. In nucleotides, the CDR3 is TGTGCCAGCAGCTTAGTTGTAACCGGGGGAGACACCATATATTTT.